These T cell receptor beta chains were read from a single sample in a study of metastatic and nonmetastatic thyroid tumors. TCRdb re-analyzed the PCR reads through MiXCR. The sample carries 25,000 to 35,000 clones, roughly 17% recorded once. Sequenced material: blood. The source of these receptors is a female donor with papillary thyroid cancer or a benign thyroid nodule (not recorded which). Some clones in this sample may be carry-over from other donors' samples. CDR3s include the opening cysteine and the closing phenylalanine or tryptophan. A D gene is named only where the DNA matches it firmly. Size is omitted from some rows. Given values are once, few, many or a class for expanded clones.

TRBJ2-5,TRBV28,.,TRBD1,CASSVGQAVGETQHF,TGTGCCAGCAGTGTGGGACAGGCGGTAGGAGAGACCCAGCACTTC
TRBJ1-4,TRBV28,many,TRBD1,CASSLSMDRDRKLFF,TGTGCCAGCAGTTTATCGATGGACAGGGATAGAAAACTGTTTTTT
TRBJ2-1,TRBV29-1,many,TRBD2,CSVPTLAAFYNEQFF,TGCAGCGTTCCCACACTAGCGGCCTTTTACAATGAGCAGTTCTTC
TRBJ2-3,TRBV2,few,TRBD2,CASSDETSFAGTQYF,TGTGCCAGCAGTGATGAGACTAGCTTCGCAGGTACGCAGTATTTT
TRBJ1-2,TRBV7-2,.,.,CASSLDNNYGYTF,TGTGCCAGCAGCTTAGACAATAACTATGGCTACACCTTC
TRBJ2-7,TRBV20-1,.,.,CSARGPIPPYEQYF,TGCAGTGCTAGAGGGCCCATCCCGCCCTACGAGCAGTACTTC
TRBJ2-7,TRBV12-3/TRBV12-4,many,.,CASTMGYSYEQYF,TGTGCCAGCACCATGGGTTACTCCTACGAGCAGTACTTC
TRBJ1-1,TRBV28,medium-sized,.,CASSLRNAGVNTEAFF,TGTGCCAGCAGTTTACGGAATGCGGGGGTGAACACTGAAGCTTTCTTT
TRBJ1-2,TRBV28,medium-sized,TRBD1,CASSSPGTGFTNYGYTF,TGTGCCAGCAGTTCCCCCGGGACAGGGTTCACGAACTATGGCTACACCTTC
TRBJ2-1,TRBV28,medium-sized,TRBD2,CASSKPIAGVGNEQFF,TGTGCCAGCAGTAAACCTATAGCGGGAGTGGGCAATGAGCAGTTCTTC